This T cell receptor (beta chain) came from a study of blood T cell repertoires in COVID-19. Using immunoSEQ multiplex PCR, the repertoire was profiled, and TCRdb retains in-frame clones only, with some absent. The sample lists approximately 270,000 clones; about 87% were seen once. The V gene end was trimmed by 3 bases and the J gene end by 7 bases; junction bases not matched to a gene: 9. Germline loops: CDR1 KGHSH, CDR2 LQKENI. CDR3 length: 16 residues. Sequenced: PBMCs or T cells enriched from blood (not recorded which). The TCR comes from a woman aged 25 to 39 with acute COVID-19. V usage is TRBV18 and J usage is TRBJ1-6; 7 bases align to TRBD1. For the CDR3, the DNA is TGTGCCAGCTCACCGCTTGGACAGGCCGAAAATTCACCCCTCCACTTT. It is translated as CASSPLGQAENSPLHF.